The rows below give T cell receptor beta chains drawn from one sample of a study of regulatory T cells in long-lasting Graves disease. A single record per CDR3 protein comes from TCRdb applying MiXCR to the multiplex PCR reads. Altogether about 430,000 distinct CDR3 sequences are present, 15% being singletons, with the ten largest covering about 7.6%. The same data also went into a second study, on T cells in Graves' hyperthyroidism and ophthalmopathy.

The material was peripheral blood mononuclear cells (PBMCs), obtained at new diagnosis, from a patient treated with antithyroid drugs. The source of these receptors is a woman aged 40 to 55 with Graves disease. Both conserved end residues are part of each CDR3. Each record gives: D gene, J gene, clone size, V gene, CDR3 DNA, CDR3 protein. D genes are given only for firm matches. Expanded clones are given a class, and other clones once, few, many or no size at all.

D: TRBD2; J: TRBJ2-1; size: few; V: TRBV7-2; DNA: TGTGCCAGCAGCTTAGGGCCGACAGGTGGCGGGAGGGGGACTTACAATGAGCAGTTCTTC; CDR3: CASSLGPTGGGRGTYNEQFF
D: NA; J: TRBJ2-7; size: many; V: TRBV2; DNA: TGTGCCAGCAGTGCCCTCGCGCGGGGCAAGCCCGAGCAGTACTTC; CDR3: CASSALARGKPEQYF
D: NA; J: TRBJ1-2; size: many; V: TRBV18; DNA: TGTGCCAGCTCCCAAGGACAGACCTATGGCTACACCTTC; CDR3: CASSQGQTYGYTF
D: TRBD2; J: TRBJ2-1; size: few; V: TRBV7-8; DNA: TGTGCCAGCAGCTTTGGACTAGCGAGGTATGAGCAGTTCTTC; CDR3: CASSFGLARYEQFF
D: TRBD2; J: TRBJ2-3; size: NA; V: TRBV11-3; DNA: TGTGCCAGCAGCTGGCGGGGTAGCGGGAGGCGCACAGATACGCAGTATTTT; CDR3: CASSWRGSGRRTDTQYF
D: NA; J: TRBJ1-5; size: many; V: TRBV30; DNA: TGTGCCTGGAGTGTAGACCAAAATCAGCCCCAGCATTTT; CDR3: CAWSVDQNQPQHF
D: NA; J: TRBJ2-3; size: many; V: TRBV2; DNA: TGTGCCAGCAGTGAACCGGGGGCGGCCACAGATACGCAGTATTTT; CDR3: CASSEPGAATDTQYF
D: NA; J: TRBJ2-5; size: NA; V: TRBV14; DNA: TGTGCCAGCAGCGTTCTAAGAGGGAGGGAGACCCAGTACTTC; CDR3: CASSVLRGRETQYF
D: NA; J: TRBJ2-5; size: few; V: TRBV27; DNA: TGTGCCAGCAGGGACAAACAAGAGACCCAGTACTTC; CDR3: CASRDKQETQYF
D: NA; J: TRBJ2-4; size: NA; V: TRBV28; DNA: TGTGCCACCCTGCTGCGGGCAGCCAAAAACATTCAGTACTTC; CDR3: CATLLRAAKNIQYF
D: NA; J: TRBJ1-5; size: few; V: TRBV6-2/TRBV6-3; DNA: TGTGCCAGCAGTTATGAGGCCCTACAGCCCCAGCATTTT; CDR3: CASSYEALQPQHF
D: NA; J: TRBJ1-6; size: NA; V: TRBV3-1; DNA: TGTGCCAGCAGCCCCAGTCGGTGGCAGGTTAATTCACCCCTCCACTTT; CDR3: CASSPSRWQVNSPLHF
D: NA; J: TRBJ2-7; size: many; V: TRBV5-1; DNA: TGCGCCAGCAGCTCTGCCGGGACGGTTTCCTACGAGCAGTACTTC; CDR3: CASSSAGTVSYEQYF
D: NA; J: TRBJ2-1; size: NA; V: TRBV19; DNA: TGTGCCAGTAGGACTTCAGGGGGGAAAACCTACAATGAGCAGTTCTTC; CDR3: CASRTSGGKTYNEQFF
D: NA; J: TRBJ2-5; size: many; V: TRBV24-1; DNA: TGTGCCACCAGTGATGGTGGTCCAGGATGGCAGACCCAGTACTTC; CDR3: CATSDGGPGWQTQYF
D: TRBD2; J: TRBJ2-5; size: NA; V: TRBV12-3/TRBV12-4; DNA: TGTACCAGTTCGACGGGAGGGGAGACCCAGTACTTC; CDR3: CTSSTGGETQYF